The 28 T cell receptor beta chains given below trace back to one sample, sequenced in a study of blood T cell repertoires in COVID-19. Only in-frame clones appear in the TCRdb table, and some are missing; sequencing was by immunoSEQ multiplex PCR. Of around 400,000 clones in the sample, 87% are singletons; the top ten hold 8.5% to 12%. Material: peripheral blood. These receptors were taken from a woman in her twenties or thirties with COVID-19, enrolled during active disease.

V usage is TRBV6-6 and J usage is TRBJ1-2; D is unclear. Germline V gives CDR1 MNHNY, CDR2 SVGAGI (reference sequence). The V end lost 8 bases, the J end lost 4 bases, and 8 bases lay between the germline ends. The CDR3 is made up of 11 amino acids. CDR3 residues: CASSTIYGYTF. The CDR3 region has the DNA TGTGCCAGCTCGACAATCTATGGCTACACCTTC.

V and J are TRBV6-5 and TRBJ2-7; 9 bases are a match to TRBD1. Trimming removed 7 bases from V and 5 bases from J; junction bases left unmatched: 9. Germline values: CDR1 MNHEY, CDR2 SVGAGI. The CDR3 loop spans 14 amino acids. The CDR3 loop is CASKKTGGIDEQYF. The CDR3, as DNA: TGTGCCAGCAAGAAGACAGGGGGAATCGACGAGCAGTACTTC.

The chain combines TRBV2 with TRBJ1-2; D possibly corresponds to TRBD1 (6 bases). CDR1 is SNHLY and CDR2 is FYNNEI in the germline V gene. The CDR3 is 16 residues long. Between the trimmed V and J ends, which lost 2 bases and 2 bases, there was a span of 15 bases. The CDR3 DNA reads TGTGCCAGCAGTGAAATTGTGCAGGGGACCAACTATGGCTACACCTTC. Protein: CASSEIVQGTNYGYTF. The full variable domain, its missing parts supplied by reference TRBV2 and TRBJ1-2, is EPEVTQTPSHQVTQMGQEVILRCVPISNHLYFYWYRQILGQKVEFLVSFYNNEISEKSEIFDDQFSVERPDGSNFTLKIRSTKLEDSAMYFCASSEIVQGTNYGYTFGSGTRLTVV.

The chain joins TRBV4-1 to TRBJ2-5; D may be TRBD2 (5 bases). V was shortened by 2 bases and J by 2 bases, with 9 bases between the two germline ends. Germline V lookup: CDR1 MGHRA, CDR2 YSYEKL. The CDR3 runs to 14 residues. The CDR3 DNA sequence: TGCGCCAGCAGCCAATTGGCGGGTCAAGAGACCCAGTACTTC. Residues: CASSQLAGQETQYF.

This clone was detected only once. V gene TRBV30 combines with J gene TRBJ2-5; TRBD1 might be the D (7 bases). Germline-derived CDR1 and CDR2 are GTSNPN and SVGIG (reference sequence). The CDR3 runs to 11 residues. With 7 bases removed from V and 5 bases from J, the gap between germline ends came to 11 bases. The CDR3 nucleotides are TGTGCCTTACAGGGGAGGGAGACCCAGTACTTC. Translated, it gives CALQGRETQYF.

The chain is built from TRBV9 and TRBJ2-1, with 10 positions matching TRBD2. Trimming removed 0 bases from V and 9 bases from J; junction bases left unmatched: 9. This CDR3 has 16 residues. The V gene's germline CDR1 is SGDLS and CDR2 YYNGEE. CDR3 DNA sequence: TGTGCCAGCAGCGTAGTCCCAGGAGCGGGAGGGACTGAGCAGTTCTTC. The encoded protein is CASSVVPGAGGTEQFF.

The gene calls are TRBV2 and TRBJ1-4; 9 bases line up with TRBD1. CDR1 is SNHLY, CDR2 FYNNEI, per germline. V trimming: 6 bases; J trimming: 5 bases; junction bases outside the gene matches: 4. The CDR3 totals 14 residues. CDR3 sequence reads: CASSPGTGNEKLFF. In nucleotides, the CDR3 is TGTGCCAGCAGCCCCGGGACAGGGAATGAAAAACTGTTTTTT.

The rearrangement links TRBV12-5 to TRBJ2-1; no firm D call. V lost 2 bases to trimming and J lost 5 bases, with 4 bases between them. Looked up from germline, CDR1 is LGHNT and CDR2 is FRNRAP. The CDR3 covers 12 residues. The CDR3 sequence: CASGLYDNEQFF. The CDR3 DNA sequence: TGTGCTAGTGGTTTGTATGACAATGAGCAGTTCTTC.

V gene TRBV11-2 combines with J gene TRBJ1-2; D remains unclear. V lost 1 base to trimming and J lost 4 bases, with 13 bases between them. There are 15 residues in the CDR3. The germline V gene encodes CDR1 SGHAT and CDR2 FQNNGV. The CDR3: CASSLGGFIGYGYTF. For the CDR3, the DNA is TGTGCCAGCAGCTTAGGAGGGTTTATTGGCTATGGCTACACCTTC.

Notes on this clone: One end of the junction fails to match germline, which may point to a read error. The V call is TRBV6-6, the J call TRBJ2-2; no clear D. CDR1 MNHNY and CDR2 SVGAGI come from the germline V gene (reference sequence). The CDR3 has 13 residues. The CDR3: CASSYDVGSLRIF. CDR3 sequence (DNA): TGTGCCAGCAGTTACGACGTCGGGTCCCTTCGCATTTTT.

The chain uses TRBV24-1 and TRBJ2-1, with D perhaps matching TRBD2 (7 bases). In germline, CDR1 is KGHDR, CDR2 SFDVKD. The CDR3 covers 14 residues. V was shortened by 7 bases and J by 8 bases, with 17 bases between the two germline ends. The CDR3 loop reads CATSVEGGRDEQFF. CDR3 nucleotide sequence: TGTGCCACCAGCGTAGAGGGGGGGAGGGATGAGCAGTTCTTC.

J is TRBJ2-7 and V is TRBV5-6, with D tentatively TRBD1 (6 bases). V was cut by 0 bases and J by 1 base, with 14 bases left in between. Germline-derived CDR1 and CDR2 are SGHDT and YYEEEE. CDR3 size: 16 residues. Here the CDR3 DNA reads TGTGCCAGCAGCTTGGCCGTAGGACAGTGGTCCTACGAGCAGTACTTC. Encoded protein: CASSLAVGQWSYEQYF.

The genes are TRBV28 and TRBJ2-3; D may be TRBD2 (5 bases). The CDR3 consists of 16 residues. The germline gives CDR1 MDHEN, CDR2 SYDVKM. With 4 bases removed from V and 9 bases from J, the gap between germline ends came to 23 bases. CDR3 sequence reads: CASSSPGSGGTGTQYF. The CDR3 DNA follows: TGTGCCAGCAGTTCCCCCGGTTCAGGCGGCACGGGGACGCAGTATTTT.

The genes are TRBV24-1 and TRBJ2-2, with 9 bases matching TRBD2. The germline V gene has CDR1 KGHDR and CDR2 SFDVKD. V shed 7 bases and J 3 bases; nucleotides not matched to a gene: 2. The CDR3 extends over 14 amino acids. The CDR3 spells CATRTSGDTGELFF. The CDR3 region has the DNA TGTGCCACCAGGACTAGCGGAGACACCGGGGAGCTGTTTTTT.

The table lists this clone with a count of one. CDR3 in DNA: TGCAGCGTTAAGGGACTAGCGGGATTGGCAGATACGCAGTATTTT. Translating it yields CSVKGLAGLADTQYF. This chain uses TRBV29-1 with TRBJ2-3; 13 bases map to TRBD2. V lost 5 bases, J lost 4 bases, and 6 bases stayed unmatched. CDR1 and CDR2 (germline): SQVTM, ANQGSEA. The CDR3 totals 15 residues.

This chain connects TRBV30 to TRBJ2-7, with D possibly matching TRBD2 (6 bases). The CDR3 is 13 residues long. Trimming took 2 bases from V and 6 from J, leaving 14 bases between them. Germline V lookup: CDR1 GTSNPN, CDR2 SVGIG (reference sequence). The CDR3: CAWSQTSKAEQYF. The CDR3 DNA reads as TGTGCCTGGAGTCAGACTAGTAAGGCCGAGCAGTACTTC. Full variable domain (remainder filled in from reference TRBV30 and TRBJ2-7): SQTIHQWPATLVQPVGSPLSLECTVEGTSNPNLYWYRQAAGRGLQLLFYSVGIGQISSEVPQNLSASRPQDRQFILSSKKLLLSDSGFYLCAWSQTSKAEQYFGPGTRLTVT.

The chain is built from TRBV18 and TRBJ2-5, with TRBD2 identical over 14 bases. Losses at the gene ends were 4 bases for V and 4 bases for J; bases not matched to a gene: 8. The germline CDR1 and CDR2 sequences are KGHSH and LQKENI. The CDR3 consists of 17 residues. CDR3 protein: CASSRGLAGGAGETQYF. CDR3 sequence (DNA): TGTGCCAGCTCACGAGGACTAGCGGGAGGAGCGGGAGAGACCCAGTACTTC.

The chain is built from TRBV7-9 and TRBJ2-7; 9 bases agree with TRBD1. CDR1 and CDR2 (germline): SEHNR, FQNEAQ (reference sequence). This CDR3 is 16 amino acids long. J gave up 6 bases and V 5 bases, and 14 bases lay outside the gene matches. CDR3 in amino acids: CASSQWDREPFGEQYF. The CDR3 region has the DNA TGTGCCAGCAGCCAATGGGACAGGGAGCCGTTCGGCGAGCAGTACTTC.

Turning to this clone: This same CDR3 is encoded by further DNA sequences in the sample. The chain recombines TRBV29-1 with TRBJ2-5; D not certain. The CDR3 has 10 amino acids. The V gene lost 5 bases and the J gene lost 3 bases, with 4 bases spanning the gap. The germline CDR1 and CDR2 sequences are SQVTM and ANQGSEA. CDR3 in amino acids: CSVLEETQYF. CDR3 sequence (DNA): TGCAGCGTTTTAGAAGAGACCCAGTACTTC.

As for this clone: Other DNA sequences of this sample code for an identical CDR3. The chain carries TRBV5-1 and TRBJ2-7, with TRBD2 as a possible D gene (6 bases). Germline CDR1 and CDR2: SGHRS and YFSETQ. The CDR3 has 15 amino acids. Between the trimmed V and J ends, which lost 5 bases and 1 base, there was a span of 16 bases. The CDR3, as DNA: TGCGCCAGCAGGTTAACGGGAGTAGGGTCCTACGAGCAGTACTTC. This codes for CASRLTGVGSYEQYF.

The chain carries TRBV6-5 and TRBJ1-1; 7 bases are a match to TRBD1. Germline loops: CDR1 MNHEY, CDR2 SVGAGI. The V gene end was trimmed by 5 bases and the J gene end by 4 bases; junction bases not matched to a gene: 4. This CDR3 comprises 13 residues. For the CDR3, the DNA is TGTGCCAGCAGTATCGACAGGGCCACTGAAGCTTTCTTT. Protein sequence: CASSIDRATEAFF.

The V and J genes are TRBV5-1 and TRBJ2-3; weak D call: TRBD1 (6 bases). With 0 bases removed from V and 2 bases from J, the gap between germline ends came to 10 bases. The CDR3 runs to 15 residues. Germline CDR1 reads SGHRS; CDR2 reads YFSETQ. The CDR3: CASSLATGSTDTQYF. The DNA for the CDR3 is TGCGCCAGCAGCTTGGCCACAGGGTCCACAGATACGCAGTATTTT. Full variable domain (rest looked up from reference TRBV5-1 and TRBJ2-3): KAGVTQTPRYLIKTRGQQVTLSCSPISGHRSVSWYQQTPGQGLQFLFEYFSETQRNKGNFPGRFSGRQFSNSRSEMNVSTLELGDSALYLCASSLATGSTDTQYFGPGTRLTVL.

This rearrangement joins TRBV7-8 to TRBJ2-1; D perhaps matches TRBD1 (5 bases). This CDR3 spans 17 amino acids. Germline V gene data show CDR1 as SGHVS and CDR2 as FQNEAQ. V lost 6 bases and J lost 12, with 30 bases in between. CDR3: CASSPGQTLWGHAGQFF. The CDR3 bases are TGTGCCAGCAGTCCGGGCCAGACATTGTGGGGCCATGCAGGGCAGTTCTTC.

The chain has TRBV9 and TRBJ2-5, with 10 bases matching TRBD2. Germline V gene lookup returns CDR1 SGDLS and CDR2 YYNGEE. The CDR3 is 16 amino acids. V was pared by 2 bases and J by 4 bases, with 8 bases of the junction left unmatched. CDR3 region: CASSVIPSGSGETQYF. The CDR3 coding sequence is TGTGCCAGCAGCGTGATCCCTAGCGGGAGCGGAGAGACCCAGTACTTC. Full variable domain (outside the CDR3, taken from reference TRBV9 and TRBJ2-5): DSGVTQTPKHLITATGQRVTLRCSPRSGDLSVYWYQQSLDQGLQFLIQYYNGEERAKGNILERFSAQQFPDLHSELNLSSLELGDSALYFCASSVIPSGSGETQYFGPGTRLLVL.

V gene TRBV5-6 combines with J gene TRBJ1-2, with TRBD1 identical over 9 bases. Germline V gives CDR1 SGHDT, CDR2 YYEEEE. The CDR3 is 14 amino acids. V shed 5 bases, J shed 0 bases, and the junction held 2 bases outside the gene matches. The CDR3 region is CASRGTGTNYGYTF. CDR3 DNA sequence: TGTGCCAGCAGAGGGACAGGGACTAACTATGGCTACACCTTC.

The rearrangement links TRBV7-9 to TRBJ1-1; unclear D gene. Germline lookup yields CDR1 SEHNR and CDR2 FQNEAQ (reference sequence). CDR3 size: 15 residues. Trimming took off 0 bases at V and 4 bases at J, with 12 bases between the two ends. The CDR3 coding sequence is TGTGCCAGCAGCTTAGCACGGGGATTCGGCACTGAAGCTTTCTTT. Translation gives CASSLARGFGTEAFF.

The chain is built from TRBV3-1 (or the pseudogene TRBV3-2) and TRBJ1-3; D may be TRBD1 (6 bases). CDR1 is LGHDT and CDR2 is YNNKEL in the germline V gene (reference sequence). V was clipped by 4 bases and J by 11 bases, with 18 bases between them. CDR3 size: 14 residues. This CDR3 reads CASSLDLGGGSIYF. CDR3 DNA sequence: TGTGCCAGCAGCCTGGATCTAGGGGGTGGCTCCATATATTTT.

The rearrangement joins TRBV10-3 to TRBJ1-1, with TRBD1 identical over 12 bases. The germline V gene encodes CDR1 ENHRY and CDR2 SYGVKD. The CDR3 sequence is 14 residues long. V lost 6 bases to trimming and J lost 5 bases; unmatched junction nucleotides: 4. CDR3 nucleotides: TGTGCCATCAGAGCGGGACAGGGGGCAACTGAAGCTTTCTTT. Residues: CAIRAGQGATEAFF.